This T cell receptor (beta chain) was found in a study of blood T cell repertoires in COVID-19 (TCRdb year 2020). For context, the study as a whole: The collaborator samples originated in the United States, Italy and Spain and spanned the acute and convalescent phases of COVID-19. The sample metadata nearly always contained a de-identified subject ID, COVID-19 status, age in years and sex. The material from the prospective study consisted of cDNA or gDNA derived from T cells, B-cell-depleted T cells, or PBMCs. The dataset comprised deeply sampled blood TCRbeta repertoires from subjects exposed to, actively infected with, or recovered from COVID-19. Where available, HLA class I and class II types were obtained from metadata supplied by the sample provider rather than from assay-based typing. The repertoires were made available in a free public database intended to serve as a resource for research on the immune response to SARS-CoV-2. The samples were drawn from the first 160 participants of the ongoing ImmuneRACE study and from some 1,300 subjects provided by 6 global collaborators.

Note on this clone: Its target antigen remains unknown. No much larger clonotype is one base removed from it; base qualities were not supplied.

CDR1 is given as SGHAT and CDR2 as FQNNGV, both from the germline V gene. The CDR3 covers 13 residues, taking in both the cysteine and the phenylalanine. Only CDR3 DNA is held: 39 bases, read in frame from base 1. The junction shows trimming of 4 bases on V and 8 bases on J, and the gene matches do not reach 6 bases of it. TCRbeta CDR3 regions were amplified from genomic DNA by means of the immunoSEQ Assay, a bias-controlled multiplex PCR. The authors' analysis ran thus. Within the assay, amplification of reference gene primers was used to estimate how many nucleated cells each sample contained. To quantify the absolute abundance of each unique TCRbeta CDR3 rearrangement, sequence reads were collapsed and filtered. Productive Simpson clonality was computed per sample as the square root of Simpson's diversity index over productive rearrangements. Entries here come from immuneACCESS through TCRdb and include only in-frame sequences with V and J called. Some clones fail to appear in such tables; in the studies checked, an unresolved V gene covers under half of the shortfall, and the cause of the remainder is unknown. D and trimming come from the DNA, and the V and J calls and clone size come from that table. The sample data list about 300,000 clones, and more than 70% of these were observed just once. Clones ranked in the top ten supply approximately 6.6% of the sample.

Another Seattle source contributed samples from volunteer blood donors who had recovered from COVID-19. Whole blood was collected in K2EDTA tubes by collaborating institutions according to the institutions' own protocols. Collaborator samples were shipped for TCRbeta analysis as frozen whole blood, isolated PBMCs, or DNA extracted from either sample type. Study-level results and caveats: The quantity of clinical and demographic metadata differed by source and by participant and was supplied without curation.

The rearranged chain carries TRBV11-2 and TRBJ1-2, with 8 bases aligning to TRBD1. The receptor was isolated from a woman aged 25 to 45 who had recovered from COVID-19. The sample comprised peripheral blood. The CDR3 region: CASSSTGVEGYTF. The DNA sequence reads TGTGCCAGCAGCTCGACAGGGGTGGAAGGCTACACCTTC. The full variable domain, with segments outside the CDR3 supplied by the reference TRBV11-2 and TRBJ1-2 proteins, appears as EAGVAQSPRYKIIEKRQSVAFWCNPISGHATLYWYQQILGQGPKLLIQFQNNGVVDDSQLPKDRFSAERLKGVDSTLKIQPAKLEDSAVYLCASSSTGVEGYTFGSGTRLTVV.